The entry below gives a single T cell receptor (beta chain) sequence along with its context. Its antigen is undetermined. The data are from a study of T cell responses to AZD1222 COVID-19 vaccine. Study-wide points: Sampling that yielded the repertoires occurred only after the peak T cell response. Clonal diversity was possibly underestimated; the donors were predominantly white British and more often female.

This CDR3 has 12 residues. Trimming left V 3 bases short and J 4 bases short, with 6 bases between. Germline lookup yields CDR1 MNHNS and CDR2 SASEGT. Libraries were prepared by immunoSEQ multiplex PCR; TCRdb keeps only in-frame clonotypes and omits some of them. This sample has around 94,000 clones; 84% occur once, and the top ten carry over 15%. The rearrangement links TRBV6-1 to TRBJ1-2, with D unclear. The sequencing here drew on peripheral blood, taken on day 0 of AZD1222 vaccination. The source is an adult in good health. CDR3: CASSDTGYGYTF. DNA for the CDR3: TGTGCCAGCAGTGACACGGGCTATGGCTACACCTTC.